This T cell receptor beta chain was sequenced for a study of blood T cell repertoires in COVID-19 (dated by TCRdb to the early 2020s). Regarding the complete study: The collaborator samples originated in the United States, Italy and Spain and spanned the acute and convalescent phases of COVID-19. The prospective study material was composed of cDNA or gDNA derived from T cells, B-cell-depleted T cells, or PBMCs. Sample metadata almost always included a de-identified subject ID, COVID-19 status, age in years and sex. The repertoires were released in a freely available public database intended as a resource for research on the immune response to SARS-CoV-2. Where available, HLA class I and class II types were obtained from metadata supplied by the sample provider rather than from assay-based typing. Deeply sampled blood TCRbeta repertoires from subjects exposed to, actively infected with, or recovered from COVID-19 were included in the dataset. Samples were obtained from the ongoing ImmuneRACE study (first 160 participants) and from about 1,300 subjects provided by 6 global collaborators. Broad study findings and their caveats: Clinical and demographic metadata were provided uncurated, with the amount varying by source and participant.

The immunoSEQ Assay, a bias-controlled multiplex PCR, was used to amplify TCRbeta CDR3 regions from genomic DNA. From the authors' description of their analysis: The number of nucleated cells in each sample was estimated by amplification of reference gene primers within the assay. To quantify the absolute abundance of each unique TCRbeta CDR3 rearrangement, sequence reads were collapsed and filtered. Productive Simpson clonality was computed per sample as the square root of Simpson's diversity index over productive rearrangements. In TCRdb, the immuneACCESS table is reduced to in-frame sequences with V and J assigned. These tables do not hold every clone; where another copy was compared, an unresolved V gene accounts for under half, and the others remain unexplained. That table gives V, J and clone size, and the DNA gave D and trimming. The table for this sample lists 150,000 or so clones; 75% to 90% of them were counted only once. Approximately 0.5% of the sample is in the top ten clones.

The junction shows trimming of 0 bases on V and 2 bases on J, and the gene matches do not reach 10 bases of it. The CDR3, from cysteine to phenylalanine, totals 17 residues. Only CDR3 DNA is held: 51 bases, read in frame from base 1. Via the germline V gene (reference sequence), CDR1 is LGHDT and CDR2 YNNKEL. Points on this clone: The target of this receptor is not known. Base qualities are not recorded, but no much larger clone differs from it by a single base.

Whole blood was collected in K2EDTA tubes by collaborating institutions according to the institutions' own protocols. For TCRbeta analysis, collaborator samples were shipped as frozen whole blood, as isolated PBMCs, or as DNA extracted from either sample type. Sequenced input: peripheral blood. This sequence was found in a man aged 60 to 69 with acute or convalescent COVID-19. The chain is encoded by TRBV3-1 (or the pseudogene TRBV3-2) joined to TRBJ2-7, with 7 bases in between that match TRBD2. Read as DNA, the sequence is TGTGCCAGCAGCCAAGATTTCACTAGCGAGATTCCCTACGAGCAGTACTTC. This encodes CASSQDFTSEIPYEQYF.